Sequencing of this TCR beta chain was carried out in a study of shared clonotypes between healthy human individuals. Investigators divided CD4+ cells into CD45RA+ naive and CD45RA-negative memory subsets. On this clone: The sample has other DNA sequences that encode this CDR3 too.

The assay used deep level. Every subset had its genomic DNA shared out evenly among several immunoSEQ plates. Sequencing was performed with immunoSEQ multiplex PCR; in TCRdb, only in-frame clones are kept and a portion is missing. The data hold some 2,400,000 clones, with almost 96% observed a single time. Trimming cost V 2 bases and J 4 bases, with 11 bases left between them. The CDR3 contains 13 residues. The V gene's germline CDR1 is GTSNPN and CDR2 SVGIG (reference sequence). Specimen: naive CD4+ T cells sorted from blood. The subset here: CD45RA+ positively selected. This clonotype was sampled from a man between 18 and 29 years old in good health. V gene TRBV30 combines with J gene TRBJ1-2, with D possibly matching TRBD1 (5 bases). CDR3 nucleotide sequence: TGTGCCTGGAGTCGACCTCAGGGCTATGGCTACACCTTC. It codes for CAWSRPQGYGYTF.